This T cell receptor (beta chain) originates from a study of CD4+ T cells in melanoma. Profiling relied on immunoSEQ multiplex PCR, and the TCRdb table lists in-frame clones only, not all of them. In the table there are over 130,000 clones, 80% to 95% of which are singletons. Trimming stripped 5 bases from V and 0 bases from J, with 6 bases between. The germline gives CDR1 SGHTA, CDR2 FQGNSA. This CDR3 region has 13 residues. A remark on this clone: Its antigen is unknown.

The study's findings and limits: A reported correlation linked neoantigen-specific CD4+ T cells to CD8+, macrophage and B cell function. Reportedly, melanoma neoantigen-specific CD4+ T cells showed varied differentiation states.

The genes are TRBV7-2 and TRBJ2-3, with D maybe TRBD2 (5 bases). The TCR sequence derives from a human donor with melanoma. CDR3 DNA: TGTGCCAGCAGCCCGGGGAGCACAGATACGCAGTATTTT. Amino acid sequence: CASSPGSTDTQYF.